Below are 21 T cell receptor beta chains sequenced from a single sample in a study of blood T cell repertoires in COVID-19. The data were produced by immunoSEQ multiplex PCR, yet TCRdb's version contains in-frame clones alone and is incomplete. The repertoire holds some 150,000 clones, around 84% seen once, with around 8.5% in the top ten. The sequencing input was peripheral blood. The receptors stem from a woman aged 55 to 70 with acute or convalescent COVID-19.

The chain carries TRBV13 and TRBJ1-5, with 11 bases matching TRBD1. Germline values: CDR1 PRHDT, CDR2 FYEKMQ (reference sequence). Trimming took 7 bases from V and 7 from J; bases not matched to a gene: 9. The CDR3 covers 15 residues. CDR3 in amino acids: CASINPWDRGQPQHF. CDR3 in DNA: TGTGCCAGCATTAATCCGTGGGACAGGGGGCAGCCCCAGCATTTT.

The V call is TRBV19, the J call TRBJ1-1; perhaps TRBD1 as D (6 bases). From germline, CDR1 is LNHDA and CDR2 SQIVND (reference sequence). V lost 7 bases and J lost 0, with 15 bases in between. This CDR3 is built from 15 residues. CDR3 sequence: CASTPTGSMNTEAFF. The CDR3 nucleotides are TGTGCCAGTACCCCGACAGGATCCATGAACACTGAAGCTTTCTTT.

The J gene is TRBJ1-2, the V gene TRBV11-2, with 9 bases lining up with TRBD1. This CDR3 contains 13 residues. Trimming removed 4 bases from V and 8 bases from J; junction bases left unmatched: 5. CDR1 and CDR2 (germline): SGHAT, FQNNGV. The DNA of the CDR3 is TGTGCCAGCAGCTCCAGGACAGGGGAAGGCTACACCTTC. Encoded protein: CASSSRTGEGYTF. Complete variable domain (other parts from reference TRBV11-2 and TRBJ1-2): EAGVAQSPRYKIIEKRQSVAFWCNPISGHATLYWYQQILGQGPKLLIQFQNNGVVDDSQLPKDRFSAERLKGVDSTLKIQPAKLEDSAVYLCASSSRTGEGYTFGSGTRLTVV.

The chain uses TRBV7-9 and TRBJ1-4; D possibly corresponds to TRBD1 (6 bases). V lost 5 bases and J 8 bases, leaving 15 bases between the germline ends. Germline V gene data show CDR1 as SEHNR and CDR2 as FQNEAQ (reference sequence). The CDR3 contains 14 residues. CDR3 sequence: CASSNTGISEKLFF. The CDR3 nucleotides are TGTGCCAGCAGCAACACAGGGATCTCAGAAAAACTGTTTTTT.

This clone was counted a few times. This chain joins TRBV12-3 or TRBV12-4 and TRBJ1-3; no clear D. V was clipped by 6 bases and J by 9 bases, with 9 bases between them. The CDR3 is made up of 11 amino acids. CDR3 region: CASSPGVTIYF. In DNA, the CDR3 is TGTGCCAGCAGCCCGGGAGTCACCATATATTTT.

This chain uses TRBV27 with TRBJ2-7; 8 bases map to TRBD1. This CDR3 spans 15 amino acids. Trimming at V came to 5 bases and at J to 3 bases, leaving 9 bases not matched to a gene. In germline, CDR1 is MNHEY, CDR2 SMNVEV (reference sequence). Written as DNA, the CDR3 is TGTGCCAGCAGTACCTCGACAGGGGATTACTACGAGCAGTACTTC. It codes for CASSTSTGDYYEQYF.

This clone was found many times. V usage is TRBV11-2 and J usage is TRBJ1-2; 8 positions agree with TRBD1. CDR3 length: 16 residues. Germline CDR1 SGHAT, CDR2 FQNNGV. The J segment lost 5 bases and the V segment lost 3 bases, leaving 11 bases of the junction unmatched. The CDR3 sequence: CASSLVLDRGRYGYTF. DNA of the CDR3: TGTGCCAGCAGCTTGGTTCTCGACAGGGGAAGATATGGCTACACCTTC.

The rearrangement links TRBV28 to TRBJ1-2, with D tentatively TRBD1 (5 bases). Trimming stripped 6 bases from V and 13 bases from J, with 18 bases between. This CDR3 has 12 amino acids. CDR1 and CDR2 (germline): MDHEN, SYDVKM. This CDR3 is CASSLRPGLGTF. The CDR3 nucleotides are TGTGCCAGCAGCCTTCGGCCGGGACTCGGCACCTTC.

The chain is built from TRBV5-1 and TRBJ2-1, with 10 positions matching TRBD2. Germline trimming cut 1 base from V and 5 bases from J; bases unmatched to any gene: 6. From germline, CDR1 is SGHRS and CDR2 YFSETQ. The CDR3 consists of 16 residues. CDR3 protein: CASSLWSSGGNNEQFF. CDR3 in DNA: TGCGCCAGCAGCTTGTGGTCTAGCGGGGGTAACAATGAGCAGTTCTTC.

The rearrangement links TRBV19 to TRBJ2-1; D possibly corresponds to TRBD1 (5 bases). V lost 4 bases and J 0 bases, leaving 13 bases between the germline ends. This CDR3 region has 16 residues. From germline, CDR1 is LNHDA and CDR2 SQIVND (reference sequence). In DNA form, the CDR3 reads TGTGCCAGTAGTACCGATGGGGCGAGCTCCTACAATGAGCAGTTCTTC. Translation: CASSTDGASSYNEQFF.

V gene TRBV11-2 combines with J gene TRBJ1-1; no clear D gene. This CDR3 is built from 13 residues. V was clipped by 0 bases and J by 4 bases, with 6 bases between them. Germline lookup yields CDR1 SGHAT and CDR2 FQNNGV. The CDR3 DNA reads as TGTGCCAGCAGCTTAGAGGGAGGCACTGAAGCTTTCTTT. As protein: CASSLEGGTEAFF. The full variable domain, rest sourced from reference TRBV11-2 and TRBJ1-1, is EAGVAQSPRYKIIEKRQSVAFWCNPISGHATLYWYQQILGQGPKLLIQFQNNGVVDDSQLPKDRFSAERLKGVDSTLKIQPAKLEDSAVYLCASSLEGGTEAFFGQGTRLTVV.

About this clone itself: At one boundary the junction diverges from the germline segment, which might be a read error. The J gene is TRBJ2-1, the V gene TRBV7-7, with 9 bases lining up with TRBD1. The CDR3 extends over 13 amino acids. The germline CDR1 and CDR2 sequences are SSHAT and FNYEAQ (reference sequence). The CDR3 here is CASSPTGGDEQFF. CDR3 DNA: TGTGCTAGCAGCCCGACAGGGGGTGACGAGCAGTTCTTC.

This clone was observed a handful of times. Distinct nucleotide sequences in the sample also encode this CDR3. The chain couples TRBV30 to TRBJ2-7, with D tentatively TRBD1 (6 bases). This CDR3 is built from 12 residues. Trimming removed 4 bases at V and 2 bases at J, with 9 bases between. The germline CDR1 and CDR2 sequences are GTSNPN and SVGIG (reference sequence). The CDR3 region has the DNA TGTGCCTGGAAGCAGGGGACCTACGAGCAGTACTTC. Residues: CAWKQGTYEQYF. Variable domain in full (rest from reference TRBV30 and TRBJ2-7): SQTIHQWPATLVQPVGSPLSLECTVEGTSNPNLYWYRQAAGRGLQLLFYSVGIGQISSEVPQNLSASRPQDRQFILSSKKLLLSDSGFYLCAWKQGTYEQYFGPGTRLTVT.

With respect to this clone: The sample contains more than one DNA sequence encoding this CDR3. This chain links TRBV6-5 with TRBJ2-7; D might be TRBD1 (5 bases). Germline assignment: CDR1 MNHEY and CDR2 SVGAGI. The CDR3 has 13 amino acids. The ends were cut back, 5 bases at V and 0 bases at J, with 8 bases in the middle. The chain's CDR3 is CASSRQSSYEQYF. As DNA, the CDR3 is TGTGCCAGCAGTCGACAGAGCTCCTACGAGCAGTACTTC.

The chain links TRBV4-2 to TRBJ1-3, with 7 bases matching TRBD1. The CDR3 has 15 amino acids. The V gene's germline CDR1 is LGHNA and CDR2 YNFKEQ. V was clipped by 0 bases and J by 2 bases; unmatched bases: 1. CDR3 protein: CASSQDQGAGNTIYF. In DNA, the CDR3 is TGTGCCAGCAGCCAAGATCAGGGGGCTGGAAACACCATATATTTT.

The chain joins TRBV15 to TRBJ1-2; no reliable D call. V lost 0 bases and J lost 8, with 10 bases in between. The CDR3 is made up of 13 amino acids. Germline V gene sequence: CDR1 LNHNV, CDR2 YYDKDF (reference sequence). CDR3: CATSRDRRVGYTF. CDR3 DNA: TGTGCCACCAGCAGAGACAGGAGGGTAGGCTACACCTTC.

This chain connects TRBV19 to TRBJ1-5; D gene ambiguous. The length of the CDR3 is 14 residues. The germline V and J ends were trimmed by 6 bases and 2 bases, with 11 bases remaining between them. Per the germline V gene, CDR1 is LNHDA and CDR2 is SQIVND (reference sequence). CDR3 in DNA: TGTGCCAGTAGCGGTAACGGAGGCAATCAGCCCCAGCATTTT. Its protein product is CASSGNGGNQPQHF.

Here the CDR3 DNA reads TGTGCCAGCAGAGGGGGACAGTCCTATGGCTACACCTTC. Its protein is CASRGGQSYGYTF. The chain joins TRBV6-4 to TRBJ1-2, with TRBD1 matching 7 bases. The junction had 5 bases not matched to a gene; V was cut back by 6 bases and J by 4 bases. Germline lookup yields CDR1 MRHNA and CDR2 SNTAGT. The CDR3 is 13 residues long.

The chain employs TRBV11-2 and TRBJ1-6; 7 positions agree with TRBD1. V lost 5 bases and J lost 7; bases outside the gene matches: 8. This CDR3 contains 15 residues. Germline values: CDR1 SGHAT, CDR2 FQNNGV. CDR3 sequence: CASSHRDSLNSPLHF. The CDR3 coding sequence is TGTGCCAGCAGCCATAGGGACAGTTTAAATTCACCCCTCCACTTT.

About this clone itself: Germline and junction disagree at one end, which may indicate a read error. The chain has TRBV5-4 and TRBJ2-7; 7 nucleotides align to TRBD1. Germline V gene data show CDR1 as SGHNT and CDR2 as YYREEE (reference sequence). This CDR3 is 12 amino acids long. The CDR3 bases are TGTGCCAGCAGCTCCGTGGGACAGAGCTTCCATTTC. It yields the protein CASSSVGQSFHF.

The V gene is TRBV18, the J gene TRBJ1-5; 9 bases are a match to TRBD1. This CDR3 is built from 16 residues. The germline V gene has CDR1 KGHSH and CDR2 LQKENI. The J segment lost 4 bases and the V segment lost 6 bases, leaving 10 bases of the junction unmatched. The CDR3 sequence: CASSPLGQGQNQPQHF. The CDR3 nucleotides are TGTGCCAGCTCCCCCTTGGGACAGGGCCAAAATCAGCCCCAGCATTTT.